A single sample is the source of the 17 T cell receptor beta chains below, sequenced in a study of cytomegalovirus exposure and HLA in healthy donors. The PCR was carried out with 60 Vbeta primers and 13 Jbeta primers. Libraries were prepared by immunoSEQ multiplex PCR; TCRdb keeps only in-frame clonotypes and omits some of them. The profile shows tens of thousands of clones, around three quarters of them singletons. Sequencing input: PBMCs. The receptors stem from a man aged 40-55 years in good health and CMV-seronegative.

This clone has a single count. The chain joins TRBV19 to TRBJ2-3; 10 nucleotides match TRBD2. Germline V lookup: CDR1 LNHDA, CDR2 SQIVND (reference sequence). With V trimmed by 3 bases and J by 5 bases, 8 bases remained unmatched. This CDR3 spans 16 amino acids. In DNA form, the CDR3 reads TGTGCCAGTAGTATCAAAGCGGGAGGGCCTGGAGATACGCAGTATTTT. Translation gives CASSIKAGGPGDTQYF.

This chain uses TRBV6-4 with TRBJ1-5; TRBD1 agrees at 9 bases. V trimming: 8 bases; J trimming: 8 bases; junction bases outside the gene matches: 13. The germline CDR1 and CDR2 sequences are MRHNA and SNTAGT. The CDR3 extends over 15 amino acids. The CDR3 sequence is CASGGPGTGIEPQHF. The CDR3 DNA reads TGTGCCAGCGGGGGTCCCGGGACAGGGATTGAGCCCCAGCATTTT.

J is TRBJ2-1 and V is TRBV7-8; no clear D. V was shortened by 4 bases and J by 16 bases, with 20 bases between the two germline ends. Germline V lookup: CDR1 SGHVS, CDR2 FQNEAQ. The CDR3 is 13 amino acids. This CDR3 reads CASSSRPLGSLFF. The CDR3 coding sequence is TGTGCCAGCAGCTCCCGACCGCTAGGATCTCTCTTCTTC.

V gene TRBV7-2 combines with J gene TRBJ2-2, with TRBD2 matching 14 bases. The CDR3 totals 16 residues. Germline assignment: CDR1 SGHTA and CDR2 FQGNSA. V lost 4 bases to trimming and J lost 6 bases; unmatched junction nucleotides: 4. The CDR3 DNA reads as TGTGCCAGCAGCTATGGGACTAGCGGGAGAGCCGGGGAGCTGTTTTTT. Its protein product is CASSYGTSGRAGELFF.

V and J are TRBV7-2 and TRBJ2-4, with 15 positions matching TRBD2. The V gene end was trimmed by 5 bases and the J gene end by 3 bases; junction bases not matched to a gene: 11. The CDR3 length is 19 residues. Germline loops: CDR1 SGHTA, CDR2 FQGNSA. CDR3 bases: TGTGCCAGCAGCGTTTCCGGGACTAGCGGGAGGAAGGACAAAAACATTCAGTACTTC. Protein sequence: CASSVSGTSGRKDKNIQYF.

In its sample, this clone was seen a few times. V and J are TRBV7-9 and TRBJ2-2, with TRBD1 identical over 9 bases. The germline CDR1 and CDR2 sequences are SEHNR and FQNEAQ (reference sequence). The CDR3 contains 15 residues. The ends lost 6 bases at V and 5 bases at J; junction bases unmatched: 7. Here the CDR3 reads CASRQPGQGTGELFF. The CDR3 region has the DNA TGTGCCAGCAGACAACCGGGACAGGGAACCGGGGAGCTGTTTTTT.

This sequence joins TRBV9 and TRBJ2-1; TRBD2 matches at 8 bases. This CDR3 is built from 14 residues. The V gene end was trimmed by 3 bases and the J gene end by 7 bases; junction bases not matched to a gene: 6. Germline V gene data show CDR1 as SGDLS and CDR2 as YYNGEE. CDR3 protein: CASSESGSDNEQFF. The CDR3 bases are TGTGCCAGCAGCGAGAGCGGGAGTGATAATGAGCAGTTCTTC.

The V gene is TRBV19, the J gene TRBJ1-2; possibly TRBD1 for D (6 bases). Germline loops: CDR1 LNHDA, CDR2 SQIVND (reference sequence). V lost 3 bases and J lost 8, with 13 bases in between. The CDR3 sequence is 13 residues long. DNA of the CDR3: TGTGCCAGTAGTATCCCGACAGGTTACGGCTACACCTTC. Amino acids: CASSIPTGYGYTF. The entire variable domain, with the rest obtained from reference TRBV19 and TRBJ1-2, is as follows: DGGITQSPKYLFRKEGQNVTLSCEQNLNHDAMYWYRQDPGQGLRLIYYSQIVNDFQKGDIAEGYSVSREKKESFPLTVTSAQKNPTAFYLCASSIPTGYGYTFGSGTRLTVV.

Worth noting for this clone: One end of the junction varies from germline; a read error may be responsible. The CDR3: CASSLEAGENNEQFF. The CDR3 DNA reads as TGTGCTAGCAGCTTAGAGGCGGGAGAAAACAATGAGCAGTTCTTC. The J gene is TRBJ2-1, the V gene TRBV7-7; TRBD2 aligns across 7 bases. The germline V gene has CDR1 SSHAT and CDR2 FNYEAQ (reference sequence). The CDR3 consists of 15 residues.

The chain joins TRBV7-2 to TRBJ2-1; maybe TRBD1 (6 bases). Germline CDR1 is SGHTA and CDR2 is FQGNSA. Between the trimmed V and J ends, which lost 1 base and 5 bases, there was a span of 12 bases. The CDR3 sequence is 15 residues long. CDR3 in amino acids: CASSLDPGHNNEQFF. The CDR3 coding sequence is TGTGCCAGCAGCTTAGACCCGGGACACAACAATGAGCAGTTCTTC.

The J gene is TRBJ2-7, the V gene TRBV6-5; D is unclear. Per the germline V gene, CDR1 is MNHEY and CDR2 is SVGAGI. Trimming cost V 7 bases and J 5 bases, with 18 bases left between them. The CDR3 sequence is 14 residues long. CDR3 bases: TGTGCCAGCACCCGAAGCAAATGGGCTGACGAGCAGTACTTC. Translated, it gives CASTRSKWADEQYF.

This clone was observed once. The V gene is TRBV15, the J gene TRBJ2-7, with 14 nucleotides matching TRBD2. CDR1 LNHNV and CDR2 YYDKDF come from the germline V gene (reference sequence). This CDR3 contains 19 residues. The ends lost 1 base at V and 3 bases at J; junction bases unmatched: 11. Here the CDR3 reads CATSRATSGRAQGIYEQYF. CDR3 bases: TGTGCCACCAGCAGAGCGACTAGCGGGAGGGCCCAAGGTATCTACGAGCAGTACTTC.

This chain joins TRBV7-2 and TRBJ1-4; TRBD1 matches 8 bases. Germline loops: CDR1 SGHTA, CDR2 FQGNSA. V trimming: 2 bases; J trimming: 4 bases; junction bases outside the gene matches: 3. CDR3 length equals 15 residues. This chain's CDR3 is CASSLRTGINEKLFF. The CDR3 coding sequence is TGTGCCAGCAGCTTAAGGACAGGGATTAATGAAAAACTGTTTTTT. Looking up the rest from reference TRBV7-2 and TRBJ1-4 gives the full variable domain: GAGVSQSPSNKVTEKGKDVELRCDPISGHTALYWYRQSLGQGLEFLIYFQGNSAPDKSGLPSDRFSAERTGGSVSTLTIQRTQQEDSAVYLCASSLRTGINEKLFFGSGTQLSVL.

V and J are TRBV15 and TRBJ1-1; 8 bases align to TRBD1. The CDR3 has 16 residues. After removal of 9 bases from V and 2 bases from J, the junction contained 14 bases not matched to a gene. CDR1 LNHNV and CDR2 YYDKDF come from the germline V gene (reference sequence). This CDR3 is CATRTGLIPSNTEAFF. Here the CDR3 DNA reads TGTGCCACTAGGACAGGGTTAATTCCCAGTAACACTGAAGCTTTCTTT.

The chain uses TRBV21-1 and TRBJ1-5; the table's D call TRBD1 went unverified against the DNA. TRBV21-1 constitutes a pseudogene. The CDR3 sequence is 12 residues long. CDR3 protein: CASCGQGLPQHF. CDR3 DNA: TGTGCCAGCTGTGGACAGGGTTTGCCCCAGCATTTT.

This chain connects TRBV28 to TRBJ2-7; tentative D call: TRBD2 (5 bases). V lost 2 bases and J 7 bases, leaving 15 bases between the germline ends. The CDR3 has 14 residues. Germline-derived CDR1 and CDR2 are MDHEN and SYDVKM. CDR3: CASSLTPGKGEQYF. The CDR3 coding sequence is TGTGCCAGCAGTTTAACCCCCGGGAAGGGAGAGCAGTACTTC.

The gene calls are TRBV2 and TRBJ2-2; a possible D gene is TRBD2 (6 bases). V gave up 4 bases and J gave up 7 bases, with 16 bases separating them. This CDR3 region has 15 residues. Per the germline V gene, CDR1 is SNHLY and CDR2 is FYNNEI. The CDR3 region is CASSVNGRSGGELFF. CDR3 coding DNA: TGTGCCAGCAGTGTAAACGGGAGATCGGGCGGGGAGCTGTTTTTT.